The 26 T cell receptor beta chains listed next were all sequenced from one sample in a study of shared clonotypes between healthy human individuals. Profiled with immunoSEQ multiplex PCR; TCRdb holds only in-frame clones, not every one. Of some 2,400,000 clones in the sample, approximately 95% were seen once. Sequenced material: naive CD4+ T cells sorted from blood. As to subset: CD45RA+ positively selected. The source of these receptors is a man in his late teens or twenties in good health.

This chain links TRBV5-1 with TRBJ2-1; a possible D gene is TRBD2 (5 bases). CDR1 is SGHRS and CDR2 is YFSETQ in the germline V gene. CDR3 length: 15 residues. V lost 4 bases and J 6 bases, leaving 17 bases between the germline ends. DNA of the CDR3: TGCGCCAGCAGCGCGATCTTACTAGTTACCAATGAGCAGTTCTTC. Translating it yields CASSAILLVTNEQFF.

The chain couples TRBV7-2 to TRBJ1-2, with 8 positions matching TRBD1. The V gene's germline CDR1 is SGHTA and CDR2 FQGNSA. The CDR3 runs 14 residues. Unmatched junction bases numbered 6, after V lost 5 bases and J lost 4 bases. CDR3 amino acids: CASSRGQGLYGYTF. DNA for the CDR3: TGTGCCAGCAGCCGAGGACAGGGACTCTATGGCTACACCTTC.

A note on this clone: This sample includes further DNA sequences coding for the same CDR3. The CDR3: CASSSQGHTEAFF. The CDR3 nucleotides read TGCGCCAGCAGTTCTCAGGGCCACACTGAAGCTTTCTTT. The chain is built from TRBV5-1 and TRBJ1-1; D possibly corresponds to TRBD1 (5 bases). Trimming shortened V by 5 bases and J by 3 bases, and 11 bases separated the two germline ends. This CDR3 is 13 amino acids long. The germline gives CDR1 SGHRS, CDR2 YFSETQ.

Concerning this clone: The sample has other DNA sequences that encode this CDR3 too. J is TRBJ1-2 and V is TRBV5-1; D call uncertain. This CDR3 is built from 12 residues. Germline lookup yields CDR1 SGHRS and CDR2 YFSETQ. The V and J ends lost 4 bases and 2 bases respectively, with 6 bases between them. The CDR3 sequence is CASSLANYGYTF. CDR3 coding DNA: TGCGCCAGCAGCCTAGCCAACTATGGCTACACCTTC.

The J gene is TRBJ1-6, the V gene TRBV27; 8 positions agree with TRBD1. This CDR3 contains 15 residues. After removal of 5 bases from V and 9 bases from J, the junction contained 9 bases not matched to a gene. Germline V gives CDR1 MNHEY, CDR2 SMNVEV (reference sequence). The CDR3: CASSGQGRESSPLHF. The CDR3 DNA sequence: TGTGCCAGCAGTGGACAGGGCCGCGAGAGTTCACCCCTCCACTTT.

The chain joins TRBV5-6 to TRBJ1-6, with no clear D. Germline V gives CDR1 SGHDT, CDR2 YYEEEE. V was clipped by 3 bases and J by 0 bases, with 13 bases between them. CDR3 length: 17 amino acids. DNA of the CDR3: TGTGCCAGCAGCTCGGCGGAAGAAAACTCCTATAATTCACCCCTCCACTTT. Its translation is CASSSAEENSYNSPLHF.

This clone was picked up one time. The CDR3 DNA reads as TGCGAAATGGGGGGGGGCATCGGGTATAATTCACCCCTCCACTTT. This sequence encodes CEMGGGIGYNSPLHF. The chain uses TRBV10-1 and TRBJ1-6; TRBD1 is a possible D gene (6 bases). The CDR3 is 15 residues long. CDR1 and CDR2 from the germline V gene are WNHNN and SYGVQD (reference sequence).

The chain uses TRBV23-1 and TRBJ1-5; 9 bases are a match to TRBD1. TRBV23-1 is recorded as an ORF, its role being uncertain. The V segment lost 3 bases and the J segment 8 bases; nucleotides outside the gene matches: 11. The CDR3 has 16 amino acids. CDR3 DNA sequence: TGCGCCAGCAGTCACCGCGGGACAGGGAGAATTGAGCCCCAGCATTTT. Its translation: CASSHRGTGRIEPQHF.

This clone has only a few counts. V and J are TRBV7-9 and TRBJ1-5, with 9 bases fitting TRBD1. The CDR3 spans 15 residues. Germline-derived CDR1 and CDR2 are SEHNR and FQNEAQ (reference sequence). The V and J ends lost 5 bases and 4 bases, in that order; junction bases with no gene match: 6. The CDR3 loop is CASSPTGGSNQPQHF. The CDR3, as DNA: TGTGCCAGCAGCCCAACAGGGGGCAGTAATCAGCCCCAGCATTTT.

The V call is TRBV25-1, the J call TRBJ2-2; TRBD2 matches 7 bases. Losses at the gene ends were 5 bases for V and 6 bases for J; bases not matched to a gene: 18. Germline lookup yields CDR1 MGHDK and CDR2 SYGVNS. CDR3 size: 18 residues. The CDR3 is CASSPGPGGLGEAGELFF. The CDR3, as DNA: TGTGCCAGCAGTCCAGGACCGGGGGGACTGGGGGAAGCCGGGGAGCTGTTTTTT. The complete variable domain, with remaining parts taken from reference TRBV25-1 and TRBJ2-2, reads EADIYQTPRYLVIGTGKKITLECSQTMGHDKMYWYQQDPGMELHLIHYSYGVNSTEKGDLSSESTVSRIRTEHFPLTLESARPSHTSQYLCASSPGPGGLGEAGELFFGEGSRLTVL.

V usage is TRBV30 and J usage is TRBJ1-5, with no clear D. Per the germline V gene, CDR1 is GTSNPN and CDR2 is SVGIG (reference sequence). V was trimmed by 5 bases and J by 4 bases, leaving 6 bases between them. The CDR3 extends over 11 amino acids. CDR3 amino acids: CAWGENQPQHF. The CDR3 DNA is TGTGCCTGGGGAGAAAATCAGCCCCAGCATTTT.

The genes are TRBV5-4 and TRBJ2-7; 13 nucleotides match TRBD2. From germline, CDR1 is SGHNT and CDR2 YYREEE (reference sequence). CDR3 size: 16 residues. The ends lost 4 bases at V and 6 bases at J; junction bases unmatched: 10. Here the CDR3 reads CASSHWTSGRIGEQYF. CDR3 nucleotides: TGTGCCAGCAGCCACTGGACTAGCGGGAGAATCGGCGAGCAGTACTTC.

V gene TRBV4-3 combines with J gene TRBJ2-1, with 10 bases that match TRBD2. Germline-derived CDR1 and CDR2 are LGHNA and YSLEER. The J segment lost 3 bases and the V segment lost 2 bases, leaving 7 bases of the junction unmatched. There are 17 residues in the CDR3. CDR3 loop: CASSQSRTSGNYNEQFF. The CDR3 bases are TGCGCCAGCAGCCAATCTCGGACTAGCGGAAACTACAATGAGCAGTTCTTC.

The V gene is TRBV7-9, the J gene TRBJ1-2, with D uncertain. The CDR3 has 13 residues. Germline lookup yields CDR1 SEHNR and CDR2 FQNEAQ (reference sequence). Trimming removed 5 bases at V and 6 bases at J, with 13 bases between. CDR3 residues: CASSVDPGNGYTF. Here the CDR3 DNA reads TGTGCCAGCAGCGTCGACCCGGGAAATGGCTACACCTTC. The full variable domain, completed using reference TRBV7-9 and TRBJ1-2, is DTGVSQNPRHKITKRGQNVTFRCDPISEHNRLYWYRQTLGQGPEFLTYFQNEAQLEKSRLLSDRFSAERPKGSFSTLEIQRTEQGDSAMYLCASSVDPGNGYTFGSGTRLTVV.

V gene TRBV7-9 combines with J gene TRBJ2-5; 10 bases map to TRBD1. V trimming: 5 bases; J trimming: 4 bases; junction bases outside the gene matches: 10. Germline assignment: CDR1 SEHNR and CDR2 FQNEAQ (reference sequence). CDR3 length: 16 residues. The CDR3 region has the DNA TGTGCCAGCAGCATAAAAGACAGGGGGCTAGGAGAGACCCAGTACTTC. This translates into CASSIKDRGLGETQYF.

This chain joins TRBV11-2 and TRBJ2-3; 8 bases fit TRBD2. This CDR3 is 15 amino acids long. Germline V lookup: CDR1 SGHAT, CDR2 FQNNGV. V lost 3 bases and J lost 7; bases outside the gene matches: 9. CDR3 residues: CASSFTGREANTQYF. In DNA form, the CDR3 reads TGTGCCAGCAGCTTTACGGGGCGGGAGGCAAATACGCAGTATTTT.

Comment on this clone: Distinct nucleotide sequences in the sample also encode this CDR3. The rearrangement uses TRBV2 and TRBJ2-2, with 7 bases fitting TRBD1. This CDR3 is built from 14 residues. Germline V gene data show CDR1 as SNHLY and CDR2 as FYNNEI. Trimming at V came to 5 bases and at J to 2 bases, leaving 2 bases not matched to a gene. CDR3 in amino acids: CASSRDRNTGELFF. The CDR3 DNA sequence: TGTGCCAGCAGTCGGGACAGAAACACCGGGGAGCTGTTTTTT.

This rearrangement joins TRBV15 to TRBJ1-4; D is undetermined. CDR1 and CDR2 (germline): LNHNV, YYDKDF (reference sequence). This CDR3 spans 16 amino acids. Trimming shortened V by 1 base and J by 4 bases, and 13 bases separated the two germline ends. The CDR3 spells CATSRVLAGNNEKLFF. The CDR3 DNA sequence: TGTGCCACCAGCAGAGTCTTGGCCGGGAATAATGAAAAACTGTTTTTT.

This chain uses TRBV2 with TRBJ2-5, with TRBD1 as a possible D gene (5 bases). Germline V gene sequence: CDR1 SNHLY, CDR2 FYNNEI. This CDR3 has 12 residues. Trimming left V 7 bases short and J 2 bases short, with 8 bases between. CDR3 sequence: CASKSGQETQYF. CDR3 bases: TGTGCCAGCAAGTCAGGGCAAGAGACCCAGTACTTC.

Notes on this clone: The sample has other DNA sequences that encode this CDR3 too. The genes are TRBV5-1 and TRBJ2-1, with 9 bases matching TRBD1. This CDR3 region has 15 residues. The V segment lost 8 bases and the J segment 2 bases; nucleotides outside the gene matches: 8. CDR1 is SGHRS, CDR2 YFSETQ, per germline. This CDR3 reads CASSVGQGPYNEQFF. In nucleotides, the CDR3 is TGCGCCAGTTCGGTGGGACAGGGACCCTACAATGAGCAGTTCTTC. Complete variable domain (other parts from reference TRBV5-1 and TRBJ2-1): KAGVTQTPRYLIKTRGQQVTLSCSPISGHRSVSWYQQTPGQGLQFLFEYFSETQRNKGNFPGRFSGRQFSNSRSEMNVSTLELGDSALYLCASSVGQGPYNEQFFGPGTRLTVL.

The chain has TRBV10-3 and TRBJ2-3, with D unresolved. Trimming removed 3 bases at V and 12 bases at J, with 13 bases between. The CDR3 runs to 12 residues. Germline lookup yields CDR1 ENHRY and CDR2 SYGVKD. CDR3 nucleotides: TGTGCCATCAGTGACGTCGGCGTACGCCAGTATTTT. Protein product: CAISDVGVRQYF.

This clone was seen once. This rearrangement joins TRBV5-3 to TRBJ2-5; TRBD2 matches 10 bases. TRBV5-3 is given ORF status, its function remaining uncertain. V shed 1 base, J shed 9 bases, and the junction held 12 bases outside the gene matches. The CDR3 covers 16 residues. CDR3 in DNA: TGTGCCAGAAGCTTGACTAGCGGGGCTATTGGAGCGCCCCAGTACTTC. This gives the protein CARSLTSGAIGAPQYF.

The V call is TRBV5-5, the J call TRBJ2-7; 10 positions agree with TRBD1. This CDR3 contains 15 residues. The J segment lost 3 bases and the V segment lost 5 bases, leaving 8 bases of the junction unmatched. In germline, CDR1 is SGHKS, CDR2 YYEKEE (reference sequence). CDR3 amino acids: CASRPGQGLFYEQYF. The DNA for the CDR3 is TGTGCCAGCAGGCCGGGACAGGGGCTTTTCTACGAGCAGTACTTC. Using reference TRBV5-5 and TRBJ2-7 for the parts outside the CDR3, the full variable domain is DAGVTQSPTHLIKTRGQQVTLRCSPISGHKSVSWYQQVLGQGPQFIFQYYEKEERGRGNFPDRFSARQFPNYSSELNVNALLLGDSALYLCASRPGQGLFYEQYFGPGTRLTVT.

For this clone: Other DNA variants within this sample encode the same CDR3. The chain uses TRBV18 and TRBJ2-3; D unresolved. Germline assignment: CDR1 KGHSH and CDR2 LQKENI. The CDR3 loop spans 11 amino acids. V was cut by 5 bases and J by 6 bases, with 6 bases left in between. CDR3 in amino acids: CASSSVDTQYF. CDR3 coding DNA: TGTGCCAGCTCATCGGTGGATACGCAGTATTTT.

In its sample, this clone was seen once. This CDR3 reads CASSPRATRSGNTIYF. In DNA form, the CDR3 reads TGTGCCAGCAGTCCCCGGGCGACTAGATCTGGAAACACCATATATTTT. The chain employs TRBV28 and TRBJ1-3; D is unresolved. This CDR3 has 16 amino acids. V was cut by 5 bases and J by 1 base, with 15 bases left in between. The V gene's germline CDR1 is MDHEN and CDR2 SYDVKM.

The genes are TRBV16 and TRBJ1-2, with no clear D. Germline V gives CDR1 KGHSY, CDR2 FQNENV. The CDR3 loop spans 12 amino acids. The V and J ends lost 0 bases and 7 bases respectively, with 6 bases between them. CDR3 coding DNA: TGTGCCAGCAGCCAATCCCCAGTTGGCTACACCTTC. This encodes CASSQSPVGYTF.